A selection of T cell receptor beta chains follows, all from one sample in a study of blood T cell repertoires in COVID-19. Only in-frame clones appear in the TCRdb table, and some are missing; sequencing was by immunoSEQ multiplex PCR. This table holds about 240,000 clones, about 82% found once. The sequenced sample was peripheral blood. These receptors originate from a man of 80 years or more with acute or convalescent COVID-19. The CDR3 runs from the conserved cysteine through the conserved F or W.

cdr3_aa: CASSPDTSGSYEQYF; v_call: TRBV18; cdr3_length: 15; j_call: TRBJ2-7
cdr3_aa: CASSPGGGRTDTQYF; v_call: TRBV5-1; cdr3_length: 15; j_call: TRBJ2-3
cdr3_aa: CASSLALAVGDTQYF; v_call: TRBV27; cdr3_length: 15; j_call: TRBJ2-3
cdr3_aa: CASSYPLRRSANTEAFF; v_call: TRBV6-2/TRBV6-3; cdr3_length: 17; j_call: TRBJ1-1
cdr3_aa: CASSRGTGGVSTEAFF; v_call: TRBV6-2/TRBV6-3; cdr3_length: 16; j_call: TRBJ1-1
cdr3_aa: CASSQESGGETQYF; v_call: TRBV3-1/TRBV3-2; cdr3_length: 14; j_call: TRBJ2-5
cdr3_aa: CASSQQVYSNQPQHF; v_call: TRBV23-1; cdr3_length: 15; j_call: TRBJ1-5
cdr3_aa: CASSLTSGGPGTQYF; v_call: TRBV7-2; cdr3_length: 15; j_call: TRBJ2-5
cdr3_aa: CASSSGGQGHQPQHF; v_call: TRBV28; cdr3_length: 15; j_call: TRBJ1-5
cdr3_aa: CAISEGTANQPQHF; v_call: TRBV10-3; cdr3_length: 14; j_call: TRBJ1-5
cdr3_aa: CATGSSYEQYF; v_call: TRBV15; cdr3_length: 11; j_call: TRBJ2-7
cdr3_aa: CASSAQGRTEAFF; v_call: TRBV28; cdr3_length: 13; j_call: TRBJ1-1
cdr3_aa: CASSGGASTTGELFF; v_call: TRBV5-1; cdr3_length: 15; j_call: TRBJ2-2
cdr3_aa: CASSMTVSGMTDTQYF; v_call: TRBV19; cdr3_length: 16; j_call: TRBJ2-3
cdr3_aa: CASSLMGQNNEQFF; v_call: TRBV11-2; cdr3_length: 14; j_call: TRBJ2-1
cdr3_aa: CASSPQWLAGGENTGELFF; v_call: TRBV5-1; cdr3_length: 19; j_call: TRBJ2-2
cdr3_aa: CASSSSGGTQETQYF; v_call: TRBV28; cdr3_length: 15; j_call: TRBJ2-5
cdr3_aa: CSGTRNPEQYF; v_call: TRBV20-1; cdr3_length: 11; j_call: TRBJ2-7
cdr3_aa: CASRQAGNTIYF; v_call: TRBV19; cdr3_length: 12; j_call: TRBJ1-3
cdr3_aa: CASSQLGREGNEQFF; v_call: TRBV14; cdr3_length: 15; j_call: TRBJ2-1
cdr3_aa: CASSLSQTSYEQYF; v_call: TRBV7-9; cdr3_length: 14; j_call: TRBJ2-7
cdr3_aa: CASSREGAKAHYGYTF; v_call: TRBV7-2; cdr3_length: 16; j_call: TRBJ1-2
cdr3_aa: CASSLRLASTGELFF; v_call: TRBV7-3; cdr3_length: 15; j_call: TRBJ2-2
cdr3_aa: CASSIGGGRADTQYF; v_call: TRBV19; cdr3_length: 15; j_call: TRBJ2-3
cdr3_aa: CASSLSGWQNTEAFF; v_call: TRBV5-1; cdr3_length: 15; j_call: TRBJ1-1
cdr3_aa: CASSLRGAENTIYF; v_call: TRBV5-1; cdr3_length: 14; j_call: TRBJ1-3
cdr3_aa: CAIRAGGISYEQYF; v_call: TRBV10-3; cdr3_length: 14; j_call: TRBJ2-7
cdr3_aa: CASSQGLGSEPQHF; v_call: TRBV4-3; cdr3_length: 14; j_call: TRBJ1-5
cdr3_aa: CASSPLTGVVNYGYTF; v_call: TRBV18; cdr3_length: 16; j_call: TRBJ1-2
cdr3_aa: CASSPLDRDGYEQFF; v_call: TRBV28; cdr3_length: 15; j_call: TRBJ2-1
cdr3_aa: CASSYRTGETEAFF; v_call: TRBV6-5; cdr3_length: 14; j_call: TRBJ1-1
cdr3_aa: CASSLGDSGYTF; v_call: TRBV7-9; cdr3_length: 12; j_call: TRBJ1-2
cdr3_aa: CASSIGGIEPQHF; v_call: TRBV19; cdr3_length: 13; j_call: TRBJ1-5
cdr3_aa: CSALDLAGGYTF; v_call: TRBV29-1; cdr3_length: 12; j_call: TRBJ1-2
cdr3_aa: CASSPPLQAYDYTEAFF; v_call: TRBV4-1; cdr3_length: 17; j_call: TRBJ1-1
cdr3_aa: CASNPVGQVLHF; v_call: TRBV28; cdr3_length: 12; j_call: TRBJ1-6
cdr3_aa: CATRTGPGEKLFF; v_call: TRBV6-5; cdr3_length: 13; j_call: TRBJ1-4
cdr3_aa: CASSLQLLYGYTF; v_call: TRBV6-5; cdr3_length: 13; j_call: TRBJ1-2
cdr3_aa: CSASVPGVGDSPLHF; v_call: TRBV20-1; cdr3_length: 15; j_call: TRBJ1-6
cdr3_aa: CASRISGSPDGAQYF; v_call: TRBV5-8; cdr3_length: 15; j_call: TRBJ2-5
cdr3_aa: CGGGGASEKLFF; v_call: TRBV29-1; cdr3_length: 12; j_call: TRBJ1-4
cdr3_aa: CASSLGQGAVRATEAFF; v_call: TRBV5-4; cdr3_length: 17; j_call: TRBJ1-1
cdr3_aa: CASSRDRVGSNGYTF; v_call: TRBV6-5; cdr3_length: 15; j_call: TRBJ1-2